Shown below are 3 T cell receptor beta chains from a single sample sequenced in a study of OX40 agonist ivuxolimab in advanced cancers. Using immunoSEQ multiplex PCR, the repertoire was profiled, and TCRdb retains in-frame clones only, with some absent. In the table there are about 13,000 clones, about 81% of which are singletons. This specimen consisted of CD4+ or CD8+ T cells sorted from blood, obtained in a trial of the OX40 agonist ivuxolimab. The receptors were sampled from an adult with an advanced solid tumor such as melanoma, head and neck, liver or kidney cancer.

The V gene is TRBV15, the J gene TRBJ2-6; no firm D call. The germline gives CDR1 LNHNV, CDR2 YYDKDF (reference sequence). CDR3 length: 13 amino acids. V lost 6 bases and J 1 base, leaving 4 bases between the germline ends. The DNA of the CDR3 is TGTGCCACCAGAGGGTCTGGGGCCAACGTCCTGACTTTC. This translates into CATRGSGANVLTF.

V is TRBV18 and J is TRBJ2-1; D remains unclear. CDR3 length: 11 residues. With 3 bases removed from V and 6 bases from J, the gap between germline ends came to 3 bases. Germline assignment: CDR1 KGHSH and CDR2 LQKENI. CDR3 sequence reads: CASSPSNEQFF. The CDR3 nucleotides read TGTGCCAGCTCACCTTCCAATGAGCAGTTCTTC.

J is TRBJ1-1 and V is TRBV6-1; 7 bases agree with TRBD1. The CDR3 extends over 10 amino acids. CDR1 and CDR2 (germline): MNHNS, SASEGT. J lost 7 bases, V lost 9 bases, and 2 bases had no gene match. The CDR3 DNA reads TGTGCCAGTTCAGGGGGTGAAGCTTTCTTT. The encoded protein is CASSGGEAFF.